Sequencing of this TCR beta chain was carried out in a study of blood T cell repertoires in COVID-19. Study details: Sites across the United States, Italy and Spain contributed samples from acute and convalescent COVID-19. T cells, B-cell-depleted T cells, or PBMCs supplied cDNA or gDNA.

The junction had 12 bases not matched to a gene; V was cut back by 3 bases and J by 17 bases. The CDR3 loop spans 14 amino acids. Germline assignment: CDR1 SGHTA and CDR2 FQGNSA. Original processing notes: Researchers report that nucleated cell counts were estimated from reference gene primer amplification. TCRdb's table, derived via immunoSEQ multiplex PCR, lists solely in-frame clones and lacks some. The V and J calls and clone size come from that table; D and trimming were worked out from the DNA. The profile shows around 74,000 clones, roughly 90% of them singletons. This sequence was found in an elderly woman with active or convalescent COVID-19. Input material: peripheral blood. This chain uses TRBV7-2 with TRBJ1-6, with 8 bases aligning to TRBD1. The CDR3 bases are TGTGCCAGCAGCTTGGGGGCAGGGGGCTTAAGGATCCACTTT. Translated: CASSLGAGGLRIHF.